This T cell receptor beta chain was sequenced during a study of T cell responses to AZD1222 COVID-19 vaccine. Points from the study as a whole: Recipients of two AZD1222 doses showed rising Spike-specific TCR breadth and depth. Among the donors, most were white British and more were female, and clonal diversity was possibly underestimated. Just six AZD1222 recipients were seropositive at baseline.

This table comes from immunoSEQ multiplex PCR, and its TCRdb copy is limited to in-frame clones, with some not included. The sample lists about 180,000 clones, 90% to 95% occurring once. Of note for this clone: Its antigen is unknown.

Analyses pooled second doses at about 4 or about 12 weeks. V was cut by 6 bases and J by 2 bases, with 11 bases left in between. CDR3 length: 15 amino acids. Germline V gene data show CDR1 as MDHEN and CDR2 as SYDVKM. The specimen was peripheral blood, collected 28 days after the second AZD1222 dose. The chain combines TRBV28 with TRBJ1-6, with D unresolved. The TCR comes from an adult who received the AZD1222 COVID-19 vaccine. The CDR3 sequence: CASRPPEAYNSPLHF. Here the CDR3 DNA reads TGTGCCAGCAGGCCCCCGGAAGCCTATAATTCACCCCTCCACTTT.